The 2 T cell receptor beta chains presented below share a single source sample, sequenced in a study of T-cell memory formation after mild COVID-19. TCRdb used MiXCR to reprocess the 5' RACE reads, holding one entry per CDR3 protein. The top ten clones hold about 22% of a sample with about 340,000 distinct CDR3 sequences, around an eighth of them seen once. The specimen sequenced was PBMCs or a T cell subset sorted from them (not recorded which). The receptors shown here come from a man aged 18 to 29 who had mild COVID-19 (a few samples of this study predate the infection). Cell type and time point are not known.

This clonotype was counted only a few times. The chain couples TRBV5-1 to TRBJ1-2; TRBD1 might be the D (6 bases). From germline, CDR1 is SGHRS and CDR2 YFSETQ. The CDR3 runs 15 residues. Trimming removed 3 bases from V and 2 bases from J, with 14 bases in between. The DNA of the CDR3 is TGCGCCAGCAGCTACTCTCCAACAGGGAACTATGGCTACACCTTC. Encoded protein: CASSYSPTGNYGYTF.

The rearrangement links TRBV6-1 to TRBJ2-5, with 7 bases that match TRBD2. The CDR3 sequence is 15 residues long. Unmatched junction bases numbered 14, after V lost 8 bases and J lost 5 bases. Germline V gene sequence: CDR1 MNHNS, CDR2 SASEGT. As DNA, the CDR3 is TGTGCCAGCTCCGGACTCGAACGGGGGGATGAGACCCAGTACTTC. It yields the protein CASSGLERGDETQYF.